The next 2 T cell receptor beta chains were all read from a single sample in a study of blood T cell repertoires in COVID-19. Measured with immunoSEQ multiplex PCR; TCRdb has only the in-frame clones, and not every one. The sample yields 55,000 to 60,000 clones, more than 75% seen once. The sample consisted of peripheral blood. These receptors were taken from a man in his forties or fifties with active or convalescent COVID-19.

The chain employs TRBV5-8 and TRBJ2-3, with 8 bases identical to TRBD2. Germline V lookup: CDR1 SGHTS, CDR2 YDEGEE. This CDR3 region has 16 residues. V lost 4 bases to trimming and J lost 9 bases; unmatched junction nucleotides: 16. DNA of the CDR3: TGTGCCAGCAGCCGTCCTGTCAGCGGGAGAGTGGGGACGCAGTATTTT. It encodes CASSRPVSGRVGTQYF.

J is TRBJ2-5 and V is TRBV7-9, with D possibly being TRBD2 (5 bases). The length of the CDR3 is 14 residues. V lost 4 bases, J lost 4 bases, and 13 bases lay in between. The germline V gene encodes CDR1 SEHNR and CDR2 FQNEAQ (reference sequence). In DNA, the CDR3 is TGTGCCAGCAGCTCCGAGGGCGGAATAGAGACCCAGTACTTC. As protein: CASSSEGGIETQYF.